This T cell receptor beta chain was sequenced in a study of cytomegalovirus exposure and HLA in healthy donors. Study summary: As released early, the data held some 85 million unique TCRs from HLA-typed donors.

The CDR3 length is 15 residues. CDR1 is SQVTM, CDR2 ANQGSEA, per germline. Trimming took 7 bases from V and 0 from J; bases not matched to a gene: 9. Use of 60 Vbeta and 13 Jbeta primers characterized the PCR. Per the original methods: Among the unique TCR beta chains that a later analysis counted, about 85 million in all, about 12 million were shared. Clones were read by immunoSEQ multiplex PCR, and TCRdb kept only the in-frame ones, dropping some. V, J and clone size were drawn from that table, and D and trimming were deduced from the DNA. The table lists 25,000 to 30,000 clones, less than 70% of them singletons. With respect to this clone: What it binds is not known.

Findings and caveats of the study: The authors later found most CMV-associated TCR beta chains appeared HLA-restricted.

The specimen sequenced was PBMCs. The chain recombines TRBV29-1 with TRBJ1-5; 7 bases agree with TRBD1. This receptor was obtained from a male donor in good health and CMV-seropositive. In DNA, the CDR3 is TGCAGCGCACAGACAGGGATGGGTAGCAATCAGCCCCAGCATTTT. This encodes CSAQTGMGSNQPQHF.